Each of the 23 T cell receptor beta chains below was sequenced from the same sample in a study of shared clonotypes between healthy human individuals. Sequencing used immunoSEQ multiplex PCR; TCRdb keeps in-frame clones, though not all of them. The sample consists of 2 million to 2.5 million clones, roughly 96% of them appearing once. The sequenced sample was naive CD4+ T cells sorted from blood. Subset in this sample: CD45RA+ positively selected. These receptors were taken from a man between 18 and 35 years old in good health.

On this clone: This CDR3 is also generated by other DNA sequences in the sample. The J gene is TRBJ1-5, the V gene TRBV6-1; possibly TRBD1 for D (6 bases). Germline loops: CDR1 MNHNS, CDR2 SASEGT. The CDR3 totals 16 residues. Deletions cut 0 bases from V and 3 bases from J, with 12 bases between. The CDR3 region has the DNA TGTGCCAGCAGTGAAGCGGGGCAGGGGTCCAATCAGCCCCAGCATTTT. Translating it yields CASSEAGQGSNQPQHF.

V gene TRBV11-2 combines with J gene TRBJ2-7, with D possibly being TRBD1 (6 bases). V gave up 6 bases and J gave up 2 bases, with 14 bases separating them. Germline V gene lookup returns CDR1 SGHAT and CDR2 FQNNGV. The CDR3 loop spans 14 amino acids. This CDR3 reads CASRQTGGAYEQYF. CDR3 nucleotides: TGTGCCAGCAGGCAGACAGGTGGGGCCTACGAGCAGTACTTC.

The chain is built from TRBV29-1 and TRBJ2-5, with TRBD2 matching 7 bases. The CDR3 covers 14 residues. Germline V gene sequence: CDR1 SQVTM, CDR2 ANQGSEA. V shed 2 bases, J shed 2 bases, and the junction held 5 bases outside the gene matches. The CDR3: CSVELAARQETQYF. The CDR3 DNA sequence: TGCAGCGTTGAACTAGCGGCTAGGCAAGAGACCCAGTACTTC.

The CDR3 loop reads CASGTGGYNEQFF. The CDR3 nucleotides are TGTGCCAGCGGCACTGGAGGGTACAATGAGCAGTTCTTC. The chain recombines TRBV5-4 with TRBJ2-1, with a tentative D call TRBD2 (6 bases). Trimming left V 7 bases short and J 4 bases short, with 12 bases between. This CDR3 contains 13 residues. The germline V gene has CDR1 SGHNT and CDR2 YYREEE (reference sequence).

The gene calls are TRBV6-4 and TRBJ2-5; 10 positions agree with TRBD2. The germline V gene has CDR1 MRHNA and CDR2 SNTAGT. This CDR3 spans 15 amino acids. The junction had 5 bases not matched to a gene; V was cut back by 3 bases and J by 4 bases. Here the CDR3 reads CASSEELAGRETQYF. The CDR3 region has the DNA TGTGCCAGCAGTGAAGAACTAGCGGGGAGAGAGACCCAGTACTTC.

Here the CDR3 reads CASSQNSLLGDEQYF. Here the CDR3 DNA reads TGTGCCAGCAGCCAAAACAGTCTACTAGGCGACGAGCAGTACTTC. The chain uses TRBV7-2 and TRBJ2-7; possibly TRBD2 for D (5 bases). CDR3 length equals 15 residues. Germline V CDR1 and CDR2: SGHTA, FQGNSA. Trimming stripped 5 bases from V and 5 bases from J, with 19 bases between.

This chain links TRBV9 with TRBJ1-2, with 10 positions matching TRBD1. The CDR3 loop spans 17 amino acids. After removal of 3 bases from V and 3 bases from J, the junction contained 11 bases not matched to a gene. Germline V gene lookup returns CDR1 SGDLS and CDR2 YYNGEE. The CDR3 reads CASSALGQGVGDYGYTF. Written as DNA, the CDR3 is TGTGCCAGCAGCGCTTTAGGACAGGGGGTAGGAGACTATGGCTACACCTTC. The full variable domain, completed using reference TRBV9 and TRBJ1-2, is DSGVTQTPKHLITATGQRVTLRCSPRSGDLSVYWYQQSLDQGLQFLIQYYNGEERAKGNILERFSAQQFPDLHSELNLSSLELGDSALYFCASSALGQGVGDYGYTFGSGTRLTVV.

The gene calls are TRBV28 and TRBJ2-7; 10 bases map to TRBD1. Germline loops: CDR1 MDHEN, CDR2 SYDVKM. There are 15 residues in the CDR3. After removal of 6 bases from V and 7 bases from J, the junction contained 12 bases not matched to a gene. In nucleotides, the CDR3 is TGTGCCAGCAGGGACCCTGGGACAGGGGCAAGGGAGCAGTACTTC. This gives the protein CASRDPGTGAREQYF.

CDR3 amino acids: CASSPQGGQGPNEQFF. CDR3 DNA: TGCGCCAGCAGCCCTCAAGGGGGACAGGGGCCGAATGAGCAGTTCTTC. The chain recombines TRBV5-1 with TRBJ2-1, with 10 bases matching TRBD1. Looked up from germline, CDR1 is SGHRS and CDR2 is YFSETQ. After removal of 4 bases from V and 7 bases from J, the junction contained 11 bases not matched to a gene. The CDR3 contains 16 residues. The variable domain in full, completed from reference TRBV5-1 and TRBJ2-1, reads KAGVTQTPRYLIKTRGQQVTLSCSPISGHRSVSWYQQTPGQGLQFLFEYFSETQRNKGNFPGRFSGRQFSNSRSEMNVSTLELGDSALYLCASSPQGGQGPNEQFFGPGTRLTVL.

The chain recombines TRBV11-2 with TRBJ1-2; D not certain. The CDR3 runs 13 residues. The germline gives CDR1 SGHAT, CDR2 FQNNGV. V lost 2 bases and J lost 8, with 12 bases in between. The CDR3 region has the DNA TGTGCCAGCAGCTTATCTGTGGAGTACGGCTACACCTTC. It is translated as CASSLSVEYGYTF.

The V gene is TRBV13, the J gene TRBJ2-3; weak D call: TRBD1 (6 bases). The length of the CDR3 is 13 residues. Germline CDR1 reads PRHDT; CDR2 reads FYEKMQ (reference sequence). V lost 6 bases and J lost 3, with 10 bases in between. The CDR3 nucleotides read TGTGCCAGCAGGCGCCAGGGGACAGATACGCAGTATTTT. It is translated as CASRRQGTDTQYF.

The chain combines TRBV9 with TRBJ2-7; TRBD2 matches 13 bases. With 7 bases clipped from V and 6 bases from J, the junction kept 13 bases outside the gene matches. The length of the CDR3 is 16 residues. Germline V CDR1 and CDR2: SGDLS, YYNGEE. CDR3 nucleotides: TGTGCCAGCGCCAAAGCCGGGACTAGCGGGGTATCCGAGCAGTACTTC. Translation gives CASAKAGTSGVSEQYF.

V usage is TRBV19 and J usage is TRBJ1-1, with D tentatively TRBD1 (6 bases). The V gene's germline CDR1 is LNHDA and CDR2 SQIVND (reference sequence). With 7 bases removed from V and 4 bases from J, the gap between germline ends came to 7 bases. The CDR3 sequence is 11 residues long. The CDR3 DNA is TGTGCCAGTAAGGGGGGCACTGAAGCTTTCTTT. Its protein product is CASKGGTEAFF.

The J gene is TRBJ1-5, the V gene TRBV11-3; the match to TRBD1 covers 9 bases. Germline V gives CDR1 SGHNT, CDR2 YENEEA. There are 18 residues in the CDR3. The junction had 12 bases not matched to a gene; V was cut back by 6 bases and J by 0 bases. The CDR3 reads CASRSSGTGSHSNQPQHF. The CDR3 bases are TGTGCCAGCAGATCCTCCGGGACAGGGTCTCATAGCAATCAGCCCCAGCATTTT.

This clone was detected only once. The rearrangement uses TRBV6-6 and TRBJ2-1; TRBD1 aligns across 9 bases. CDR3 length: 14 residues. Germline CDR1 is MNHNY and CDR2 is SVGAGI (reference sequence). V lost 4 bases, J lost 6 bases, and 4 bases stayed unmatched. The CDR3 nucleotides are TGTGCCAGCAGTTGGGGACAGGGAGGCAATGAGCAGTTCTTC. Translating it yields CASSWGQGGNEQFF.

This CDR3 is CASSEGTSGGKETQYF. Here the CDR3 DNA reads TGTGCCAGCAGTGAAGGGACTAGCGGGGGTAAGGAGACCCAGTACTTC. The gene calls are TRBV2 and TRBJ2-5; 13 bases are shared with TRBD2. Germline V gene data show CDR1 as SNHLY and CDR2 as FYNNEI. This CDR3 has 16 amino acids. Trimming removed 1 base from V and 5 bases from J; junction bases left unmatched: 4.

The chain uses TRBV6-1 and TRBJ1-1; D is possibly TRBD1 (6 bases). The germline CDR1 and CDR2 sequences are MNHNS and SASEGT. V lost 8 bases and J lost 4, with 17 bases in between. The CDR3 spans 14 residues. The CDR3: CASLWQGWATEAFF. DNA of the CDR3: TGTGCCAGCTTATGGCAGGGGTGGGCCACTGAAGCTTTCTTT.

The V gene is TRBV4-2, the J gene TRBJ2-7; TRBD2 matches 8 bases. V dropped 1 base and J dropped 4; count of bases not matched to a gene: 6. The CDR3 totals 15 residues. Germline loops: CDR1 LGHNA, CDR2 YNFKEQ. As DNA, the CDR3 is TGTGCCAGCAGCCAAGCAGCGGGGGACCGGTACGAGCAGTACTTC. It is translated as CASSQAAGDRYEQYF.

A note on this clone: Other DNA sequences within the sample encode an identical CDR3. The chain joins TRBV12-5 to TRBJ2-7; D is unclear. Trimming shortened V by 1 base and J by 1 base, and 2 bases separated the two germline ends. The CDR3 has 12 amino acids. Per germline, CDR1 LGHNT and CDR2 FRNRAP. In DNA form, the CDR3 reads TGTGCTAGTGGTTTGGGATCCTACGAGCAGTACTTC. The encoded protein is CASGLGSYEQYF.

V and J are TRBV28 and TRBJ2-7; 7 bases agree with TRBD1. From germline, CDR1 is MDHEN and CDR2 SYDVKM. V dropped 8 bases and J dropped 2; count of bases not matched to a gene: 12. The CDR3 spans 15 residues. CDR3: CASGTLGQATYEQYF. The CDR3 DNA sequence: TGTGCCAGCGGGACCCTCGGACAGGCTACCTACGAGCAGTACTTC.

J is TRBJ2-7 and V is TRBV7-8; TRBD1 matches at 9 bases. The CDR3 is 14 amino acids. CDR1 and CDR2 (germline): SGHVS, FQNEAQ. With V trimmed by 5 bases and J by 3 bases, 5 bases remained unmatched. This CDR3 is CASSTGTGSYEQYF. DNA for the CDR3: TGTGCCAGCAGCACCGGGACAGGGAGCTACGAGCAGTACTTC.

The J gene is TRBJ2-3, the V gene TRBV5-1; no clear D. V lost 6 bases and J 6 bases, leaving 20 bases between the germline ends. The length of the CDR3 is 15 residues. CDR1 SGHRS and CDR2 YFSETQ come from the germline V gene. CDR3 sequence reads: CASKSLRPLGDTQYF. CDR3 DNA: TGCGCCAGCAAATCCTTGCGGCCTTTAGGTGATACGCAGTATTTT.

This CDR3 is CASSSPIKIGNTIYF. The CDR3 nucleotides read TGTGCCAGCAGCAGCCCCATTAAAATAGGAAACACCATATATTTT. The V call is TRBV6-6, the J call TRBJ1-3; D is undetermined. V was trimmed by 6 bases and J by 4 bases, leaving 16 bases between them. Germline CDR1 and CDR2: MNHNY and SVGAGI (reference sequence). This CDR3 has 15 residues.